The subject of this entry is one T cell receptor (beta chain). Seattle-derived patients entered the study during active infection and were followed longitudinally. This entry comes from a study of blood T cell repertoires in COVID-19. About the research overall: The United States, Italy and Spain provided the acute and convalescent COVID-19 samples. PBMCs, B-cell-depleted T cells, or T cells provided the cDNA or gDNA that made up the material.

As handled by the study authors: Reference gene primer amplification yielded estimated nucleated cell counts. The table came from immunoSEQ multiplex PCR; TCRdb's copy has only in-frame clones and leaves some out. V, J and clone size are taken as reported in that table, and D and trimming were inferred from the DNA itself. This sample has roughly 220,000 clones, with approximately 85% found just once. Germline V gives CDR1 LNHDA, CDR2 SQIVND (reference sequence). The V and J ends lost 6 bases and 4 bases respectively, with 10 bases between them. The CDR3 has 14 residues. The chain links TRBV19 to TRBJ1-6; no clear D. This sequence originates from a woman of 80 years or more with COVID-19, enrolled during active disease. The sample taken for sequencing was peripheral blood. CDR3 in DNA: TGTGCCAGTAGGCCGGGAGGGTATAATTCACCCCTCCACTTT. This translates into CASRPGGYNSPLHF.